This T cell receptor (beta chain) stems from a study of T-cell memory formation after mild COVID-19. A single record per CDR3 protein comes from TCRdb applying MiXCR to the 5' RACE reads. The repertoire holds approximately 430,000 distinct CDR3 sequences, with 20% to 25% as singletons. This CDR3 has 13 amino acids. In germline, CDR1 is SGDLS, CDR2 YYNGEE. V was cut by 3 bases and J by 4 bases, with 7 bases left in between. V and J are TRBV9 and TRBJ2-2; TRBD1 is a possible D gene (5 bases). This TCR was recovered from an adult woman who had mild COVID-19 (a few samples of this study predate the infection). Cell type and time point are not known. Sequences were obtained from PBMCs or a T cell subset sorted from them (not recorded which). The CDR3 sequence is CASSEQVTGELFF. CDR3 sequence (DNA): TGTGCCAGCAGCGAACAGGTCACCGGGGAGCTGTTTTTT.